The next 9 T cell receptor beta chains were all read from a single sample in a study of cytomegalovirus exposure and HLA in healthy donors. PCR was performed using 60 Vbeta and 13 Jbeta primers. Sequenced by immunoSEQ multiplex PCR; TCRdb stores in-frame clones only, minus some. Here the sample spans 130,000 or so clones, 75% to 80% being singletons. The source material was PBMCs. The receptor set was obtained from a female donor in good health and CMV-seronegative.

The chain couples TRBV6-1 to TRBJ1-2; D ambiguous. Trimming left V 0 bases short and J 5 bases short, with 10 bases between. The germline gives CDR1 MNHNS, CDR2 SASEGT. The CDR3 has 14 amino acids. CDR3 residues: CASSEAVRNYGYTF. Here the CDR3 DNA reads TGTGCCAGCAGTGAAGCTGTCAGAAATTATGGCTACACCTTC.

V gene TRBV6-5 combines with J gene TRBJ1-5, with 9 bases matching TRBD1. The CDR3 totals 14 residues. The junction had 10 bases not matched to a gene; V was cut back by 6 bases and J by 10 bases. Germline loops: CDR1 MNHEY, CDR2 SVGAGI. The CDR3 here is CASRDGTGWNPQHF. In nucleotides, the CDR3 is TGTGCCAGCAGAGATGGGACAGGGTGGAATCCCCAGCATTTT.

This rearrangement joins TRBV10-1 to TRBJ2-1; a weak D match, TRBD2 (5 bases). V was pared by 0 bases and J by 3 bases, with 15 bases between. The germline CDR1 and CDR2 sequences are WNHNN and SYGVQD (reference sequence). There are 17 residues in the CDR3. CDR3 coding DNA: TGCGCCAGCAGTGAGTCCCCTATCGGGGAAAACTACAATGAGCAGTTCTTC. Its protein is CASSESPIGENYNEQFF.

This clone has only a few counts. The chain employs TRBV21-1 and TRBJ1-2; the table's D call TRBD1 went unverified against the DNA. TRBV21-1 is flagged as a pseudogene. This CDR3 is 12 amino acids long. CDR3 residues: CAIQGPHYGYTF. CDR3 sequence (DNA): TGTGCCATTCAGGGCCCTCACTATGGCTACACCTTC.

The chain links TRBV4-1 to TRBJ2-1; TRBD2 matches 13 bases. This CDR3 has 17 amino acids. V was clipped by 5 bases and J by 5 bases; unmatched bases: 9. Germline lookup yields CDR1 MGHRA and CDR2 YSYEKL. CDR3 in DNA: TGCGCCAGCAGCGACGAACTAGCGGGAGGGCCGGACAATGAGCAGTTCTTC. It specifies CASSDELAGGPDNEQFF.

V and J are TRBV18 and TRBJ2-1; 9 nucleotides align to TRBD2. Germline loops: CDR1 KGHSH, CDR2 LQKENI. The CDR3 contains 15 residues. V gave up 1 base and J gave up 8 bases; unmatched junction bases: 6. The CDR3 nucleotides read TGTGCCAGCTCACCACTGCGGGAGGGCCGGTATGAGCAGTTCTTC. It yields the protein CASSPLREGRYEQFF.

This clone was seen a few times. This chain links TRBV5-6 with TRBJ1-1; D is undetermined. V lost 3 bases, J lost 5 bases, and 5 bases lay in between. Per the germline V gene, CDR1 is SGHDT and CDR2 is YYEEEE. The CDR3 is made up of 11 amino acids. The CDR3 DNA follows: TGTGCCAGCAGCTGGAGGACTGAAGCTTTCTTT. Residues: CASSWRTEAFF.

The chain recombines TRBV7-8 with TRBJ2-1; D unresolved. This CDR3 has 14 amino acids. V shed 0 bases and J shed 2 bases, with 5 bases lying between them. Germline CDR1 reads SGHVS; CDR2 reads FQNEAQ. CDR3 sequence: CASSLAPAYNEQFF. The CDR3 DNA is TGTGCCAGCAGCTTAGCCCCTGCCTACAATGAGCAGTTCTTC. Full variable domain (rest looked up from reference TRBV7-8 and TRBJ2-1): GAGVSQSPRYKVAKRGQDVALRCDPISGHVSLFWYQQALGQGPEFLTYFQNEAQLDKSGLPSDRFFAERPEGSVSTLKIQRTQQEDSAVYLCASSLAPAYNEQFFGPGTRLTVL.

The chain employs TRBV2 and TRBJ2-7; 7 nucleotides agree with TRBD1. This CDR3 contains 13 residues. Germline-derived CDR1 and CDR2 are SNHLY and FYNNEI. Trimming at V came to 10 bases and at J to 7 bases, leaving 13 bases not matched to a gene. CDR3 DNA: TGTGCCACCGAAGGGGGCTCCCTGGGGGAGCAGTACTTC. It translates to CATEGGSLGEQYF.